Sequencing of this TCR beta chain was carried out in a study of human T cells and chemical hapten exposure. Study at large: 2% DPC was applied to roughly 2 cm by roughly 2 cm of upper inner arm skin for sensitization. Patients, predominantly female, presented with alopecia areata, totalis or universalis. Overall study results and limits: Because all patients had alopecia, their immune responses might differ from healthy ones.

The CDR3 is 17 residues long. Looked up from germline, CDR1 is MDHEN and CDR2 is SYDVKM. V lost 5 bases and J 0 bases, leaving 19 bases between the germline ends. Indicated time point: patch test 1, 2 weeks after DPC sensitization. Treatment: therapeutic diphenylcyclopropenone sensitization with weekly scalp DPC. This clonotype was observed many times. Its matching antigen is unknown. Individual cDNA molecules received unique molecular identifiers in the library. TCRdb reanalysed the RACE reads using MiXCR and keeps one entry per CDR3 protein. In the table there are about 360,000 distinct CDR3 sequences, roughly 5% of which are singletons.

The sequence derives from a woman aged 45-65 years with alopecia areata. Some clones in this sample may be carry-over from other donors' samples. This chain connects TRBV28 to TRBJ2-5; D is unclear. The sample in question was whole blood, obtained in connection with sensitization to the hapten diphenylcyclopropenone (DPC). As DNA, the CDR3 is TGTGCCAGCAGTGCAGTCTTTCGGACCGCGAACCAAGAGACCCAGTACTTC. It encodes CASSAVFRTANQETQYF.